This T cell receptor beta chain was sequenced during a study of tumor-infiltrating lymphocytes in primary liver carcinoma. A primer matching the constant region was used to make TCR beta cDNA from 500 to 650 ng of total RNA. Three-round nested multiplex PCR performed with slightly modified ARM-PCR produced the TCR beta libraries. TCRdb re-called the multiplex PCR reads with MiXCR, one entry per CDR3 protein. Among 90,000 to 110,000 distinct CDR3 sequences, approximately 82% were seen once, and the ten largest hold approximately 20%. Findings of the study overall: Tumors significantly exceeded blood in top-250-clone fraction (p = 0.039). Detection in all five tumor regions applied to only about 7.5-25% of top clones.

Between about 18 and 33 mg of unsorted bulk tissue served as the source from which RNA and DNA were co-extracted. Collection of samples drew on five separate regions of each tumor. This clonotype was detected once. The antigen is unknown. At one boundary the junction diverges from the germline segment, which might be a read error. This clonotype was sampled from a man between 40 and 49 years old with primary liver carcinoma and hepatitis B virus infection. The material sequenced was liver tumor tissue from sampling region 3. Stated subset: tumor region T3, left-lateral pole.

This chain's CDR3 is CAGSIGVTTEAFF. The DNA for the CDR3 is TGTGCCGGCAGCATAGGGGTGACTACTGAAGCTTTCTTT. The V gene is TRBV6-6, the J gene TRBJ1-1, with a weak D call TRBD1 (5 bases). This CDR3 has 13 amino acids. CDR1 is MNHNY, CDR2 SVGAGI, per germline (reference sequence).